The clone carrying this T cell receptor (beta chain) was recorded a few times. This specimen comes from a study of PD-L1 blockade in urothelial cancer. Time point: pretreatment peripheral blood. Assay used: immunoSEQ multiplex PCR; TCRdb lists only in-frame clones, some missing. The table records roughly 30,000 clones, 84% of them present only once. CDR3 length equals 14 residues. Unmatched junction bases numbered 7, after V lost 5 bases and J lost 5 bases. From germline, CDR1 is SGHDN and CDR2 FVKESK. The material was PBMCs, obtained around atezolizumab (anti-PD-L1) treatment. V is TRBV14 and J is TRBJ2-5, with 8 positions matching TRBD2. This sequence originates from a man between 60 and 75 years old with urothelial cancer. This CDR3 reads CASSTGGSGETQYF. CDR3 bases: TGTGCCAGCAGCACGGGGGGGTCAGGGGAGACCCAGTACTTC.